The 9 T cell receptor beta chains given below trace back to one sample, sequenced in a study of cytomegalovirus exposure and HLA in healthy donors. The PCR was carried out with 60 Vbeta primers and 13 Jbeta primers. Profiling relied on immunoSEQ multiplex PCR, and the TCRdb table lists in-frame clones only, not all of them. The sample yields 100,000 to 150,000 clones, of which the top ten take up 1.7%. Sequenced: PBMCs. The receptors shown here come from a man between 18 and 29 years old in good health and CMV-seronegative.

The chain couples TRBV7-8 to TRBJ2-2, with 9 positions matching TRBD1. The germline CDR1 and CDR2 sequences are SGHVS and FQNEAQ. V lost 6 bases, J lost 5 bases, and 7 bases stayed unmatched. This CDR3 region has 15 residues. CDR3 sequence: CASSQDRGWTGELFF. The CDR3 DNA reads TGTGCCAGCAGTCAGGACAGGGGATGGACCGGGGAGCTGTTTTTT.

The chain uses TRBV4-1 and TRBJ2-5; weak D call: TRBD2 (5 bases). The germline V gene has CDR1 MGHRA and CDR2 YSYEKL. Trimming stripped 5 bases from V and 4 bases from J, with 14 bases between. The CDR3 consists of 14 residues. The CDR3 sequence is CASSDEGRSETQYF. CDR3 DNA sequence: TGCGCCAGCAGCGACGAGGGAAGGTCAGAGACCCAGTACTTC.

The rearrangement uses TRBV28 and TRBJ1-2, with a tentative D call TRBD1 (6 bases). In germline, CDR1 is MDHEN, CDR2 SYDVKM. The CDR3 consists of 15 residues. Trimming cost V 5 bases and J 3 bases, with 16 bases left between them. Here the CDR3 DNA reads TGTGCCAGCAGTCTCCTGGGGGCGAACTACTATGGCTACACCTTC. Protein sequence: CASSLLGANYYGYTF.

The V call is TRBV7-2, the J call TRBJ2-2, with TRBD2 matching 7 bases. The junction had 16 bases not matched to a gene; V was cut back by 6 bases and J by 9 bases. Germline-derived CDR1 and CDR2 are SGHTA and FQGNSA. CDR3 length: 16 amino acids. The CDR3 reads CASSQPGLTSLRELFF. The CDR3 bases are TGTGCCAGCAGTCAACCGGGACTAACATCACTTAGGGAGCTGTTTTTT.

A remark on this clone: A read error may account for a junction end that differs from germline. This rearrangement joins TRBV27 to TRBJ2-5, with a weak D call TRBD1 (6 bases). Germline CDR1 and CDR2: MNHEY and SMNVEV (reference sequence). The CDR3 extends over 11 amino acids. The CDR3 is CSCGDNWDQYF. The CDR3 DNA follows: TGCTCCTGTGGGGACAATTGGGACCAGTACTTC.

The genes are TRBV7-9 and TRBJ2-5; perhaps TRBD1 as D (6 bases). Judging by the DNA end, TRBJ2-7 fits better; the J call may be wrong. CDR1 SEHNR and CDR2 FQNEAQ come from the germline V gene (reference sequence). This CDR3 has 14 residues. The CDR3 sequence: CASSFGRGSYEQYF. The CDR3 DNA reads TGTGCCAGCAGCTTCGGCAGGGGATCCTACGAGCAGTACTTC.

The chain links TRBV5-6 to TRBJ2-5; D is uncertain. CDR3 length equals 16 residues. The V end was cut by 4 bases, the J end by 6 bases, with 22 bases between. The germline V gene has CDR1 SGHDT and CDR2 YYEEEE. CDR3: CASSPMGAEISKTQYF. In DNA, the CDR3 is TGTGCCAGCAGCCCGATGGGCGCCGAAATCTCCAAGACCCAGTACTTC.

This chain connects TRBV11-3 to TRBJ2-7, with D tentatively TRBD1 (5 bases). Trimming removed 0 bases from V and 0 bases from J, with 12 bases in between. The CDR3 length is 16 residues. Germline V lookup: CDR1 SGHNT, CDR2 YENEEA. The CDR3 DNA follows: TGTGCCAGCAGCTTAGATTTGGGGCTGGGCTCCTACGAGCAGTACTTC. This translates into CASSLDLGLGSYEQYF.

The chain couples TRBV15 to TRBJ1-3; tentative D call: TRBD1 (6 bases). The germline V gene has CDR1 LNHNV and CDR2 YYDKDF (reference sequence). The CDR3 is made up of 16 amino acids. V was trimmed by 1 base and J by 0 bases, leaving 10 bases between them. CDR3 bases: TGTGCCACCAGCAGAGGGACAGCCGTCTCTGGAAACACCATATATTTT. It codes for CATSRGTAVSGNTIYF.